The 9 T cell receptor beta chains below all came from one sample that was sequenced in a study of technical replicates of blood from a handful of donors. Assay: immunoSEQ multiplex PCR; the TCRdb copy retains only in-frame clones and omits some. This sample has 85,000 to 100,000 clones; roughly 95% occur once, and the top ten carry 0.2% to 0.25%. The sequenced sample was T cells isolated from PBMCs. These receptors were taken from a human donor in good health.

Here the CDR3 reads CASSLVPDLIAGGRTDTQYF. CDR3 sequence (DNA): TGTGCCAGCAGTTTAGTCCCTGACCTCATAGCGGGAGGGCGCACAGATACGCAGTATTTT. The rearrangement links TRBV28 to TRBJ2-3; 11 bases are a match to TRBD2. CDR3 size: 20 residues. The V segment lost 2 bases and the J segment 1 base; nucleotides outside the gene matches: 14. Germline V CDR1 and CDR2: MDHEN, SYDVKM.

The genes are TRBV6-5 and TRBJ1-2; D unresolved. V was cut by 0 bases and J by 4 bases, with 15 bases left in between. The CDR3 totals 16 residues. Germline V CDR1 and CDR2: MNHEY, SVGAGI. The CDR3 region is CASSYSFVRVGYGYTF. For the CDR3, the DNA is TGTGCCAGCAGTTACTCGTTTGTGAGGGTCGGCTATGGCTACACCTTC.

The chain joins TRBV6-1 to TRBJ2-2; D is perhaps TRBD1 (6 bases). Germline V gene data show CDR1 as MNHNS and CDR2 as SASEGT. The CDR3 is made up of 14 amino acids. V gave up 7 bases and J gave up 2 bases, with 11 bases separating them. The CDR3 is CASTMDRNTGELFF. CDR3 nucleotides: TGTGCCAGCACTATGGACAGAAACACCGGGGAGCTGTTTTTT.

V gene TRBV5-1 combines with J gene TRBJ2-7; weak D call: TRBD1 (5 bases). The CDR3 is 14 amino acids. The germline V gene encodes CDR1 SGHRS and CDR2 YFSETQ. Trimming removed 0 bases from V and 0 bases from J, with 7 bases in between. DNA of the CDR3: TGCGCCAGCAGCTTGGATGGGGCCTCCTACGAGCAGTACTTC. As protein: CASSLDGASYEQYF.

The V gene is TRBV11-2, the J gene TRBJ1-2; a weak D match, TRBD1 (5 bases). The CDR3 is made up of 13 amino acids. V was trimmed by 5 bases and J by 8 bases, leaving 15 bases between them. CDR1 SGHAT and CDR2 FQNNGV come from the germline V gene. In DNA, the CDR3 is TGTGCCAGCAGCCTTACACCGGGGGTCGGCTACACCTTC. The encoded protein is CASSLTPGVGYTF.

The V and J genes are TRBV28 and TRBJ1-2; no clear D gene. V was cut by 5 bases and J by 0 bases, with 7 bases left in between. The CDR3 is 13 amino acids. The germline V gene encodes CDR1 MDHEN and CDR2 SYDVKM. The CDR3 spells CASSLPANYGYTF. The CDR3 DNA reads TGTGCCAGCAGTCTTCCAGCTAACTATGGCTACACCTTC.

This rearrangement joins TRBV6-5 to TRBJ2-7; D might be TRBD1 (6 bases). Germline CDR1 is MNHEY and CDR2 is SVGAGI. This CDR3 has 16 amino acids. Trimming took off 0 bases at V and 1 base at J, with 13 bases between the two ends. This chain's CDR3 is CASSYSTGGMSYEQYF. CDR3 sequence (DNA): TGTGCCAGCAGTTACTCGACAGGAGGTATGTCCTACGAGCAGTACTTC.

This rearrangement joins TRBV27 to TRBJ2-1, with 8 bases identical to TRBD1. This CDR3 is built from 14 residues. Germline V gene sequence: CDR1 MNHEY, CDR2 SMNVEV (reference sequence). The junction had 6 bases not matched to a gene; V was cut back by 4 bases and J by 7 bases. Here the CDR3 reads CASSSPTGENEQFF. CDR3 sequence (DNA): TGTGCCAGCAGTTCCCCGACAGGGGAGAATGAGCAGTTCTTC.

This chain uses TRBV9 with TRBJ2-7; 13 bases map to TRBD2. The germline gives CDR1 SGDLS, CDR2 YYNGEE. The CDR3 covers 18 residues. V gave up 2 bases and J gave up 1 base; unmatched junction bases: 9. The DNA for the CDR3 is TGTGCCAGCAGCGTTGGGACTAGCGGGGCCGGGGTATCCTACGAGCAGTACTTC. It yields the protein CASSVGTSGAGVSYEQYF.